Below, 17 T cell receptor beta chains from the same sample are listed, as sequenced in a study of blood T cell repertoires in COVID-19. The method was immunoSEQ multiplex PCR; TCRdb's version includes in-frame clones alone and lacks a portion of them. The sample lists some 80,000 clones, roughly 78% occurring once. Material: peripheral blood. The receptors were gathered from a woman older than 75 with active or convalescent COVID-19.

The gene calls are TRBV6-2 or TRBV6-3 and TRBJ1-6; a possible D gene is TRBD1 (5 bases). CDR3 length: 15 amino acids. From germline, CDR1 is MNHEY and CDR2 SVGEGT. The V gene lost 2 bases and the J gene lost 8 bases, with 13 bases spanning the gap. CDR3: CASSYGGKVYSPLHF. DNA for the CDR3: TGTGCCAGCAGTTACGGGGGGAAGGTTTATTCACCCCTCCACTTT.

The genes are TRBV5-4 and TRBJ2-4; TRBD2 is a possible D gene (5 bases). The germline V gene has CDR1 SGHNT and CDR2 YYREEE (reference sequence). The V end lost 4 bases, the J end lost 0 bases, and 17 bases lay between the germline ends. The CDR3 totals 17 residues. CDR3 in amino acids: CASSKADGGLAKNIQYF. The CDR3, as DNA: TGTGCCAGCAGCAAAGCTGACGGTGGACTAGCCAAAAACATTCAGTACTTC.

CDR3 residues: CASRPGQGARDTQYF. The CDR3 nucleotides are TGTGCCAGTAGACCGGGACAGGGGGCGCGAGATACGCAGTATTTT. This sequence joins TRBV19 and TRBJ2-3; 12 nucleotides match TRBD1. The CDR3 contains 15 residues. The trim removed 6 bases at V and 5 bases at J, leaving 6 bases unmatched. Germline V gives CDR1 LNHDA, CDR2 SQIVND (reference sequence).

This clone has just one count. The chain is built from TRBV6-2 or TRBV6-3 and TRBJ2-2; 10 bases match TRBD2. Germline V lookup: CDR1 MNHEY, CDR2 SVGEGT. The V and J ends lost 5 bases and 5 bases, in that order; junction bases with no gene match: 17. The CDR3 is 19 amino acids. The CDR3 region has the DNA TGTGCCAGCAGTCCCCCTCGACTAGCGGGCACCCAGAGAACCGGGGAGCTGTTTTTT. Protein product: CASSPPRLAGTQRTGELFF.

The chain joins TRBV7-2 to TRBJ2-7; 14 nucleotides align to TRBD2. Germline V gene data show CDR1 as SGHTA and CDR2 as FQGNSA. The CDR3 has 17 residues. Trimming took 1 base from V and 4 from J; bases not matched to a gene: 6. The chain's CDR3 is CASSLGGTSGSLYEQYF. The CDR3, as DNA: TGTGCCAGCAGCTTAGGGGGGACTAGCGGGAGTCTGTACGAGCAGTACTTC.

V and J are TRBV19 and TRBJ1-6, with D possibly matching TRBD1 (5 bases). The CDR3 is made up of 13 amino acids. The V gene's germline CDR1 is LNHDA and CDR2 SQIVND (reference sequence). The germline V and J ends were trimmed by 8 bases and 0 bases, with 5 bases remaining between them. CDR3 bases: TGTGCCAGTGGACACTCCTATAATTCACCCCTCCACTTT. Its translation is CASGHSYNSPLHF.

V is TRBV3-1 (or the pseudogene TRBV3-2) and J is TRBJ2-1, with D perhaps TRBD1 (6 bases). This CDR3 has 14 amino acids. Germline V gives CDR1 LGHDT, CDR2 YNNKEL (reference sequence). The V and J ends lost 1 base and 4 bases respectively, with 8 bases between them. The DNA of the CDR3 is TGTGCCAGCAGCCAAGGTCAGGGGTACAATGAGCAGTTCTTC. Protein sequence: CASSQGQGYNEQFF.

The chain employs TRBV7-9 and TRBJ2-2; D is unclear. The CDR3 sequence is 14 residues long. Germline assignment: CDR1 SEHNR and CDR2 FQNEAQ (reference sequence). With 5 bases removed from V and 7 bases from J, the gap between germline ends came to 14 bases. The chain's CDR3 is CASSRTSPGGELFF. CDR3 sequence (DNA): TGTGCCAGCAGCCGTACCTCCCCGGGCGGGGAGCTGTTTTTT.

This clone appeared a few times. The chain has TRBV30 and TRBJ1-3; D not resolved. CDR3 size: 15 residues. With 6 bases removed from V and 0 bases from J, the gap between germline ends came to 15 bases. The germline gives CDR1 GTSNPN, CDR2 SVGIG (reference sequence). CDR3: CACQSPGSSGNTIYF. CDR3 DNA sequence: TGTGCCTGTCAATCTCCGGGGAGCTCTGGAAACACCATATATTTT. Full variable domain (missing parts from reference TRBV30 and TRBJ1-3): SQTIHQWPATLVQPVGSPLSLECTVEGTSNPNLYWYRQAAGRGLQLLFYSVGIGQISSEVPQNLSASRPQDRQFILSSKKLLLSDSGFYLCACQSPGSSGNTIYFGEGSWLTVV.

Written as DNA, the CDR3 is TGTGCCAGTAGTACCCGGGACAGGGGGAACTATGGCTACACCTTC. Translating it yields CASSTRDRGNYGYTF. This chain uses TRBV19 with TRBJ1-2; 11 nucleotides agree with TRBD1. CDR1 LNHDA and CDR2 SQIVND come from the germline V gene (reference sequence). There are 15 residues in the CDR3. The junction had 3 bases not matched to a gene; V was cut back by 4 bases and J by 2 bases.

A note on this clone: Within the sample, other DNA sequences also encode this same CDR3. The J gene is TRBJ2-7, the V gene TRBV14; 7 positions agree with TRBD1. Germline values: CDR1 SGHDN, CDR2 FVKESK. The V gene end was trimmed by 4 bases and the J gene end by 5 bases; junction bases not matched to a gene: 5. CDR3 length equals 13 residues. Written as DNA, the CDR3 is TGTGCCAGCAGCCCTGACAGGGTGCACGAGCAGTACTTC. It encodes CASSPDRVHEQYF.

This chain joins TRBV19 and TRBJ2-5, with D possibly TRBD2 on 5 matching bases. V was clipped by 3 bases and J by 8 bases, with 16 bases between them. The CDR3 length is 14 residues. The germline V gene has CDR1 LNHDA and CDR2 SQIVND (reference sequence). The CDR3 nucleotides are TGTGCCAGTAGTATTAGTCCAGCGGCCCCAACCCAGTACTTC. Translated, it gives CASSISPAAPTQYF.

In its sample, this clone was seen a few times. V gene TRBV4-2 combines with J gene TRBJ1-1; 8 bases fit TRBD1. With V trimmed by 2 bases and J by 1 base, 3 bases remained unmatched. Germline values: CDR1 LGHNA, CDR2 YNFKEQ. This CDR3 region has 15 residues. Here the CDR3 reads CASSQTGTGNTEAFF. CDR3 coding DNA: TGTGCCAGCAGCCAAACCGGGACAGGGAACACTGAAGCTTTCTTT.

This chain links TRBV5-6 with TRBJ2-3; 9 nucleotides line up with TRBD1. V shed 4 bases and J 3 bases; nucleotides not matched to a gene: 9. This CDR3 is 16 amino acids long. The V gene's germline CDR1 is SGHDT and CDR2 YYEEEE. The CDR3 spells CASSTLQDRGTDTQYF. The CDR3 nucleotides read TGTGCCAGCAGCACCCTCCAGGACAGGGGAACAGATACGCAGTATTTT.

The rearrangement joins TRBV18 to TRBJ2-7; a possible D gene is TRBD2 (5 bases). Deletions cut 3 bases from V and 0 bases from J, with 12 bases between. The CDR3 length is 15 residues. Germline CDR1 KGHSH, CDR2 LQKENI. CDR3: CASSPDDRGSYEQYF. The CDR3 nucleotides read TGTGCCAGCTCACCGGATGACCGGGGCTCCTACGAGCAGTACTTC.

CDR3 region: CASSLQGGENTEAFF. For the CDR3, the DNA is TGTGCCAGCAGCCTACAGGGGGGCGAGAACACTGAAGCTTTCTTT. V gene TRBV5-4 combines with J gene TRBJ1-1; the match to TRBD1 covers 8 bases. The CDR3 is 15 amino acids. CDR1 SGHNT and CDR2 YYREEE come from the germline V gene (reference sequence). V lost 4 bases and J lost 1; bases outside the gene matches: 6.

The V gene is TRBV13, the J gene TRBJ2-5; D gene uncertain. Germline values: CDR1 PRHDT, CDR2 FYEKMQ (reference sequence). Trimming left V 6 bases short and J 4 bases short, with 12 bases between. The CDR3 spans 13 residues. The DNA for the CDR3 is TGTGCCAGCAGGAGAAGCATTTCAGAGACCCAGTACTTC. Protein sequence: CASRRSISETQYF.